These T cell receptor beta chains were read from a single sample in a study of blood T cells in healthy people across ages. TCRdb re-called the 5' RACE reads through MiXCR, storing one row per CDR3 protein. The sample shows fewer than 900,000 distinct CDR3 sequences, roughly 44% of them seen only once. Sequenced input: blood. These receptor sequences come from a woman in her sixties or seventies in good health. Both conserved end residues are part of each CDR3. D genes are given only for firm matches.

d_call j_call v_call cdr3_aa
. TRBJ2-5 TRBV5-1 CASSLAARVEESQYF
TRBD1 TRBJ2-1 TRBV3-1 CASSTGTGPYNEQFF
. TRBJ1-1 TRBV6-5 CASSYSGWNTEAFF
TRBD1 TRBJ1-1 TRBV29-1 CSVTTGGYTEAFF
. TRBJ2-3 TRBV11-2 CASSVKRITDTQYF
. TRBJ2-2 TRBV21-1 CASSKRASLNTGELFF
. TRBJ1-2 TRBV6-1 CASSGAERSNYGYTF
. TRBJ2-3 TRBV3-1 CASSYSSSGVAQYF
. TRBJ2-5 TRBV6-1 CASMDRGGETQYF
. TRBJ2-5 TRBV6-5 CASSDFIGGVETQYF
TRBD1 TRBJ1-4 TRBV3-1 CASSARTGTNEKLFF
. TRBJ1-6 TRBV12-3/TRBV12-4 CAGSGHPVPSGNSPLHF
. TRBJ2-7 TRBV5-1 CASSVAGAAGRSYEQYF
TRBD2 TRBJ2-7 TRBV5-1 CATREPGGYEQYF
. TRBJ2-3 TRBV11-3 CTSSLVRTSCTDTQYF
. TRBJ2-1 TRBV12-3/TRBV12-4 CASTTGVRTSWEQFF
TRBD1 TRBJ2-5 TRBV20-1 CSARTGRETQYF
. TRBJ2-3 TRBV20-1 CSASSPFGRASTDTQYF
. TRBJ1-4 TRBV3-1 CASTNEGGGHEKLFF
TRBD2 TRBJ2-5 TRBV28 CASSPIAGARIETQYF
. TRBJ1-2 TRBV11-2 CASSDSLYGYTF
. TRBJ1-4 TRBV6-5 CASRSGFQEKLFF
TRBD2 TRBJ2-3 TRBV7-3 CASSWRGAGDDTQYF
. TRBJ2-7 TRBV15 CATSRAHRDSYEQYF
TRBD2 TRBJ2-5 TRBV7-2 CASSLSLGLAGGWKTQYF
. . TRBV20-1 CSVESPGYEQYF
TRBD2 TRBJ2-1 TRBV4-1 CASSQDKWSGGADNEQFF
. TRBJ1-2 TRBV6-6 CASKRGQGAIYGYTF
. TRBJ1-2 TRBV12-3/TRBV12-4 CASSFARGGYTF
TRBD2 TRBJ2-5 TRBV20-1 CSARDGGGAYQETQYF
TRBD2 TRBJ2-7 TRBV6-5 CASSYSTGGLAVSYEQYF
TRBD2 TRBJ2-1 TRBV20-1 CSARVTSGDNEQFF
. TRBJ2-7 TRBV25-1 CASRSLVGRWYEQYF
. TRBJ2-7 TRBV4-3 CASSSQAGYNEQYF
. TRBJ2-7 TRBV7-9 CASSSSRDRHEQYF
. TRBJ2-7 TRBV5-1 CASSLETGLLYSYEQYF
TRBD2 TRBJ2-2 TRBV7-6 CASSLGGTTSGTTGELFF
TRBD2 TRBJ2-1 TRBV12-3/TRBV12-4 CASSLREALGNEQFF
. TRBJ2-7 TRBV12-3/TRBV12-4 CASSLVRQDPSYEQYF
. TRBJ1-1 TRBV6-2/TRBV6-3 CASRITPETWNTEAFF
. TRBJ2-5 TRBV10-1 CASSEGQQETQYF
. TRBJ1-2 TRBV3-1 CASSQEPLGARGYTF
. . TRBV27 CASSVLRSYEQYF
TRBD2 TRBJ2-5 TRBV6-5 CASTGLAGQETQYF
. TRBJ2-2 TRBV27 CAGSRSGAPLANTGELFF
TRBD1 TRBJ2-1 TRBV6-1 CASSKFSPGQGAPYNEQFF
. TRBJ1-1 TRBV20-1 CSARDKGRGTEAFF
TRBD1 TRBJ1-1 TRBV7-3 CASPPSWTGGVECTEAFF
. TRBJ2-6 TRBV27 CASSLRQFSGANVLTF
. TRBJ2-7 TRBV20-1 CSAIAPGRTYEQYF
TRBD1 TRBJ1-4 TRBV6-1 CASDKGQPNEKLFF
. TRBJ2-5 TRBV21-1 CASSKGLGLGRYF
TRBD1 TRBJ2-5 TRBV7-2 CASSLGTGGVETQYF
. TRBJ2-3 TRBV29-1 CSCHLSTDTQYF
TRBD1 TRBJ1-2 TRBV4-2 CASSQRLTGTGGMAFYGYTF